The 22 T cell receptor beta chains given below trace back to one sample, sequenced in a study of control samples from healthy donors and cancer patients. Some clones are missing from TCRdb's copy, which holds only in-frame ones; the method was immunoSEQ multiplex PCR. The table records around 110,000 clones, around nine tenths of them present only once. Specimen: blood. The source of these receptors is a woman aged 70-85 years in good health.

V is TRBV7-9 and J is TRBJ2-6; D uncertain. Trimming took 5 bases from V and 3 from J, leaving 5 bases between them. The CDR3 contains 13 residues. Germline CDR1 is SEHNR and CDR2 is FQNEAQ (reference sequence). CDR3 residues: CASSPHGANVLTF. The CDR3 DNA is TGTGCCAGCAGCCCCCATGGGGCCAACGTCCTGACTTTC.

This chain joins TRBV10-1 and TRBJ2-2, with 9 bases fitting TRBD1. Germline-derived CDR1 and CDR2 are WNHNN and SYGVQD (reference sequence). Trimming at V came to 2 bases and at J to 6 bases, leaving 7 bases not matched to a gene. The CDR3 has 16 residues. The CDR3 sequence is CASSELGTGISGELFF. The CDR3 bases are TGCGCCAGCAGTGAGCTCGGGACAGGGATCTCCGGGGAGCTGTTTTTT.

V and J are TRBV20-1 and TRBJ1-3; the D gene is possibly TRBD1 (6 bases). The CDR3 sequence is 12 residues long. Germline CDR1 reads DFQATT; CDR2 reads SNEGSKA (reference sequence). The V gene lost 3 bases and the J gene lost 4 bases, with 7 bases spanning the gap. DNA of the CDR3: TGCAGTGCTAGTACAGGGGGAAACACCATATATTTT. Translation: CSASTGGNTIYF.

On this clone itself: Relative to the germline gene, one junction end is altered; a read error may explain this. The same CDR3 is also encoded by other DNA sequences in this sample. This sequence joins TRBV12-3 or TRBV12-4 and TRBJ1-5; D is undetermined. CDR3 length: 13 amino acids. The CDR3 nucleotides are TGTGCCAGCAGCTTAGTCCGTGGCCAGCCCCAGCATTTT. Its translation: CASSLVRGQPQHF.

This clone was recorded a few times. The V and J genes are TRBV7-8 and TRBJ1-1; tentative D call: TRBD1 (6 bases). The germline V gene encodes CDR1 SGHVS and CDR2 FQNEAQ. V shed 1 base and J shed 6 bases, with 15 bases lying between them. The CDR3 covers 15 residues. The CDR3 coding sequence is TGTGCCAGCAGCTTAGAACGGCAGGGGAAACCTGAAGCTTTCTTT. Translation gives CASSLERQGKPEAFF.

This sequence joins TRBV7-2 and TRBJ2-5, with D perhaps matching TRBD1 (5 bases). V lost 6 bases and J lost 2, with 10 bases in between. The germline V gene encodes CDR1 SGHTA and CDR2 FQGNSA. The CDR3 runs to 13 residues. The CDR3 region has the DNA TGTGCCAGCAGTCGTACAGGTCAAGAGACCCAGTACTTC. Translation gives CASSRTGQETQYF.

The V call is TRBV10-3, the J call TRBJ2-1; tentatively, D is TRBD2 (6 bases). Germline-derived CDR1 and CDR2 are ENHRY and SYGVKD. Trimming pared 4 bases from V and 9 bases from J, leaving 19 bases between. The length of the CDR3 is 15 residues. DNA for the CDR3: TGTGCCATCAGTGGGTCCGGGACTCCCGCCGGTGAGCAGTTCTTC. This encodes CAISGSGTPAGEQFF.

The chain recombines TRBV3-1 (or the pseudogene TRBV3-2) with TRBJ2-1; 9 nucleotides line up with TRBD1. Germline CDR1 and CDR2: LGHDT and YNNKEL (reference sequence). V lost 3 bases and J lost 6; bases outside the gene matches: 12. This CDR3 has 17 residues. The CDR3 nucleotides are TGTGCCAGCAGCCACCCGATAACCGGGACAGGGACCAATGAGCAGTTCTTC. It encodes CASSHPITGTGTNEQFF.

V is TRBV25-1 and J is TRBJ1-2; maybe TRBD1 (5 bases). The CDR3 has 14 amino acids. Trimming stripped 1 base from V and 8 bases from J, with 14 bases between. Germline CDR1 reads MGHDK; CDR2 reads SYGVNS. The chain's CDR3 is CASSESPGTKGYTF. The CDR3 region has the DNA TGTGCCAGCAGTGAATCCCCTGGGACGAAGGGCTACACCTTC.

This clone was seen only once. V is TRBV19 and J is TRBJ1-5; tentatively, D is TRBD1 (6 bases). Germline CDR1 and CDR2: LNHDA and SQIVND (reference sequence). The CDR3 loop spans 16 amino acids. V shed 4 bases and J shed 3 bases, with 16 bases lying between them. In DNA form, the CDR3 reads TGTGCCAGTAGTACGCGTGGAGGGGGGCACAATCAGCCCCAGCATTTT. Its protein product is CASSTRGGGHNQPQHF.

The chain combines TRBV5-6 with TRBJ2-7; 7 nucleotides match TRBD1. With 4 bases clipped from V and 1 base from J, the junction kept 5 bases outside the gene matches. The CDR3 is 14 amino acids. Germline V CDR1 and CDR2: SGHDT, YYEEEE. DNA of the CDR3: TGTGCCAGCAGCGGCAGGACAGGTTCCTACGAGCAGTACTTC. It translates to CASSGRTGSYEQYF.

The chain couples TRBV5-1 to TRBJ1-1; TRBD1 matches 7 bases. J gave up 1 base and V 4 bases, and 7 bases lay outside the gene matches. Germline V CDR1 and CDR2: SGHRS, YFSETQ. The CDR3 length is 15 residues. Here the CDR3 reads CASSPVAGGNTEAFF. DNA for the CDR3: TGCGCCAGCAGCCCCGTGGCAGGGGGGAACACTGAAGCTTTCTTT.

CDR3 sequence reads: CASSPRQGFNEQYF. As DNA, the CDR3 is TGTGCCAGCTCACCAAGACAGGGGTTCAACGAGCAGTACTTC. The chain carries TRBV18 and TRBJ2-7; 8 bases fit TRBD1. Trimming removed 2 bases from V and 5 bases from J; junction bases left unmatched: 5. This CDR3 has 14 amino acids. Per germline, CDR1 KGHSH and CDR2 LQKENI. The full variable domain, rest sourced from reference TRBV18 and TRBJ2-7, is NAGVMQNPRHLVRRRGQEARLRCSPMKGHSHVYWYRQLPEEGLKFMVYLQKENIIDESGMPKERFSAEFPKEGPSILRIQQVVRGDSAAYFCASSPRQGFNEQYFGPGTRLTVT.

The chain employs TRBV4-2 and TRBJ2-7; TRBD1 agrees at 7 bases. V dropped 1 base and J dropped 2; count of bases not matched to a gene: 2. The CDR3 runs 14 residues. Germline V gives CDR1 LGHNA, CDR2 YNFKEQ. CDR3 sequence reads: CASSQVTGTYEQYF. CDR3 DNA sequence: TGTGCCAGCAGCCAAGTGACAGGGACCTACGAGCAGTACTTC.

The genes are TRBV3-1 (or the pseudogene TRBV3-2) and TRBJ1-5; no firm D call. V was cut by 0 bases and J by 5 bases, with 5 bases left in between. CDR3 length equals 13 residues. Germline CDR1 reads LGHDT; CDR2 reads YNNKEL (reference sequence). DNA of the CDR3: TGTGCCAGCAGCCAAGATCTCCATCAGCCCCAGCATTTT. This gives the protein CASSQDLHQPQHF.

The CDR3 sequence is CASSLEGSSYNSPLHF. CDR3 nucleotide sequence: TGTGCCAGCAGCTTGGAGGGGAGCTCCTATAATTCACCCCTCCACTTT. The chain joins TRBV5-5 to TRBJ1-6, with D maybe TRBD1 (5 bases). Deletions cut 0 bases from V and 0 bases from J, with 7 bases between. Germline V gives CDR1 SGHKS, CDR2 YYEKEE (reference sequence). This CDR3 has 16 residues.

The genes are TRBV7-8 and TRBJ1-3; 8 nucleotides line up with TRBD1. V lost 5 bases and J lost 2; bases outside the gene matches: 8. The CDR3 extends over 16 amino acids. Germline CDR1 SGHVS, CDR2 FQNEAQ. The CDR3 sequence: CASSPRTGQTGNTIYF. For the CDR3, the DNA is TGTGCCAGCAGCCCCCGGACAGGGCAGACTGGAAACACCATATATTTT.

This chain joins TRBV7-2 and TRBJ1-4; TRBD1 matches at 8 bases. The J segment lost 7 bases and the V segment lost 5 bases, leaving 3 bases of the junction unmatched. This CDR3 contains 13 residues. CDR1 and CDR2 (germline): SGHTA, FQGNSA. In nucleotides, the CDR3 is TGTGCCAGCAGCCCCAGGGGGCCTGAAAAACTGTTTTTT. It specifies CASSPRGPEKLFF.

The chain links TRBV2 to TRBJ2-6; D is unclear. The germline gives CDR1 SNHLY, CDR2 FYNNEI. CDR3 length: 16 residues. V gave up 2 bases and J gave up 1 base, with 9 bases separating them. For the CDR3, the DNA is TGTGCCAGCAGTGAACAGTTATTATCTGGGGCCAACGTCCTGACTTTC. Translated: CASSEQLLSGANVLTF.

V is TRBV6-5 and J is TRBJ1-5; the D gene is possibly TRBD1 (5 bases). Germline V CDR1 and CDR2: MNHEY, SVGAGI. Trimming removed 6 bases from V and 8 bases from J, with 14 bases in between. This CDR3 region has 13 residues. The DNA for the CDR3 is TGTGCCAGCAGCTTGGACAAGACGGAGCCCCAGCATTTT. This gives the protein CASSLDKTEPQHF.

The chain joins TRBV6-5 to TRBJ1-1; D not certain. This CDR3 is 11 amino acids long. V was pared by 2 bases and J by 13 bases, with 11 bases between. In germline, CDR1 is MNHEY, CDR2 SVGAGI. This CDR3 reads CASSYGWLVFF. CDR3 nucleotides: TGTGCCAGCAGTTACGGGTGGTTGGTTTTCTTT.

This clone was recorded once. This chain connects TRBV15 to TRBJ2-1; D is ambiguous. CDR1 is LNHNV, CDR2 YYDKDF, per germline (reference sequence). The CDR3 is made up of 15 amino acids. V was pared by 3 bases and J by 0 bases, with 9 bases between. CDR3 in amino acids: CATSSSVGSYNEQFF. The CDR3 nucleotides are TGTGCCACCAGCAGTTCAGTCGGCTCCTACAATGAGCAGTTCTTC. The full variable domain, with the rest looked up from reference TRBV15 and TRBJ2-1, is DAMVIQNPRYQVTQFGKPVTLSCSQTLNHNVMYWYQQKSSQAPKLLFHYYDKDFNNEADTPDNFQSRRPNTSFCFLDIRSPGLGDTAMYLCATSSSVGSYNEQFFGPGTRLTVL.